This T cell receptor beta chain was sequenced during a study of blood T cell repertoires in COVID-19. Study as a whole: Acute-phase and convalescent COVID-19 samples originated in the United States, Italy and Spain. T cells, B-cell-depleted T cells, or PBMCs provided the cDNA or gDNA that served as material.

V shed 0 bases and J 2 bases; nucleotides not matched to a gene: 15. CDR3 length: 19 amino acids. The germline gives CDR1 SGDLS, CDR2 YYNGEE. The authors' processing: The authors estimated nucleated cell counts from reference gene primer amplification. Sequencing was performed with immunoSEQ multiplex PCR; in TCRdb, only in-frame clones are kept and a portion is missing. Clone size and the V and J calls come from that table; the DNA yielded D and trimming. The top ten clones hold 9.1% of a sample with about 170,000 clones, around four fifths of them seen once. Sample: peripheral blood. This clonotype originated in a woman older than 75 with active or convalescent COVID-19. This chain joins TRBV9 and TRBJ1-2; TRBD1 matches at 8 bases. The CDR3 region has the DNA TGTGCCAGCAGCGTAGATACGAGGGGCCGGACAGGGACGAACTATGGCTACACCTTC. Protein product: CASSVDTRGRTGTNYGYTF.